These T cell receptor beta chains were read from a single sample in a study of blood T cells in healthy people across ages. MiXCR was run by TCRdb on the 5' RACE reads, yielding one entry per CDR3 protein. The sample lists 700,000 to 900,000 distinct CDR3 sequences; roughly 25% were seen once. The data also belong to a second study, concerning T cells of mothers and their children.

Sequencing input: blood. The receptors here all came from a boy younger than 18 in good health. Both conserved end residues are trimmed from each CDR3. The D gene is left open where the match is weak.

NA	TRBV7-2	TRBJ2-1	ASSDPAPPNEQF
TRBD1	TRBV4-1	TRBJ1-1	ASSRGTGPSNTEAF
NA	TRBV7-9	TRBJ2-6	ASSSRDSSGANVLT
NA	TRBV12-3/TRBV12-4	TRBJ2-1	ASRERETYNEQF
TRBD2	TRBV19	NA	ASSMALAGNGQF
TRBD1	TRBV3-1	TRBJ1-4	ASSQVGTGATNEKLF
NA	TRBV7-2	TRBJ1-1	ASSLRSRGGYTEAF
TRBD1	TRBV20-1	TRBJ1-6	SASPIGLGTGFSSPLH
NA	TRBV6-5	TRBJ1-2	ASSSDDYGYT
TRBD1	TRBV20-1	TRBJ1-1	SARWPSDRATEAF
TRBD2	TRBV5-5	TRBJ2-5	ASSLAVVAGQTQETQY
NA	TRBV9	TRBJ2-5	ASSSYGPQETQY
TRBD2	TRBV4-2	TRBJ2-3	ASSPLAGGLPTDTQY
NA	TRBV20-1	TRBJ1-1	SAPKGNTEAF
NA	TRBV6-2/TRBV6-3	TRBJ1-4	ASRDLQGNLGEKLF
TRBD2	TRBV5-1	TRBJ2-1	ASSPLTSGVASEQF
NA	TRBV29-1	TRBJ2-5	SVHPRLGETQY
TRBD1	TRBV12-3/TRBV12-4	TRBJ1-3	ASSYGQEGNTIY
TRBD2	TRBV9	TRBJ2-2	ASAASGGPNTGELF
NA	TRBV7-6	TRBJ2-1	ASSLRGAEEQF
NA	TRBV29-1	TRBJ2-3	SVVRAGAADTQY
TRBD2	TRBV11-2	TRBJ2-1	ASSRPGLAGGPGDEQF
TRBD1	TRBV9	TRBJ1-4	ASSPSQGVWEKLF
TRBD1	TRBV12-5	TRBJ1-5	ASGLDLDRGNQPQH
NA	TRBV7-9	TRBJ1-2	ASSRTEVTGYT
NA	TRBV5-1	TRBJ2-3	ASSLGQSDTQY
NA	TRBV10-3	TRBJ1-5	AISVGGVQPQH
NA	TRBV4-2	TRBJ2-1	ASSQSGGGGAGGNEQF
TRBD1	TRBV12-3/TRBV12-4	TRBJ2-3	ASSTALEGAY
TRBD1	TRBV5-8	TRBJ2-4	ASRLFPGQGHQY
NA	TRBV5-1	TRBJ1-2	ASSLFGVRGASDGYT
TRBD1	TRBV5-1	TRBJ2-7	ASSPTGQGGYEQY
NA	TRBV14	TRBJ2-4	ASSQTGFRTKNIQY
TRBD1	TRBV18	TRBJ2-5	ASSRDRAGKETQY
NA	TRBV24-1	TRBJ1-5	ATSDSGRDNQPQH
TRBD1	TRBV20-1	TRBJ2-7	SAKLDRATYEQY